This T cell receptor (beta chain) was captured by sequencing in a study of T cells after posttransplantation cyclophosphamide. With regard to this clone: Antigen specificity is unknown.

Study-wide points: TRB overlap between skin or GI tissue T cells and blood was limited. Later post-transplant blood repertoires were often dominated by donor CD8+ memory clones.

Germline V gives CDR1 SGHTA, CDR2 FQGTGA. This CDR3 is 13 amino acids long. The V end lost 6 bases, the J end lost 2 bases, and 10 bases lay between the germline ends. TCRdb keeps only in-frame clones here, not all; method: immunoSEQ multiplex PCR. The table records approximately 52,000 clones, 86% of them present only once. J is TRBJ1-1 and V is TRBV7-3; D may be TRBD1 (5 bases). The sequence was collected from a man aged 25 to 40 with a blood cancer, CMV-positive, and with a related stem cell donor. Sequences were obtained from PBMCs. The CDR3 spells CASSQQENTEAFF. The CDR3 nucleotides are TGTGCCAGCAGTCAACAGGAAAACACTGAAGCTTTCTTT.